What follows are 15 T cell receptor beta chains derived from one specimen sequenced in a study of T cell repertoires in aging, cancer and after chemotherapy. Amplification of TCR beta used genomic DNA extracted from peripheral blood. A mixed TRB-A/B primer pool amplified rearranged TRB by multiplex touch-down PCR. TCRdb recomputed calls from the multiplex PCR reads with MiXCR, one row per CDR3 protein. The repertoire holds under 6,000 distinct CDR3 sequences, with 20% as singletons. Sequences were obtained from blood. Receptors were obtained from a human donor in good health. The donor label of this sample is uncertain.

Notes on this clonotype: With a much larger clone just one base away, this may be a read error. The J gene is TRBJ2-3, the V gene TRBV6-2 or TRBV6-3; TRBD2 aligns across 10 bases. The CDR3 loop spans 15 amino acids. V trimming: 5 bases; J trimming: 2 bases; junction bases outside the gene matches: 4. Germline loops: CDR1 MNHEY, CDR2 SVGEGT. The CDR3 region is CASSVGTSDTDTQYF. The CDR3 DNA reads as TGTGCCAGCAGTGTCGGGACTAGCGACACAGATACGCAGTATTTT.

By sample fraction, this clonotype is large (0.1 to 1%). CDR3 DNA sequence: TGTGCCAGCAGTCCGACAGGGTTGGGCGGGGAGCTGTTTTTT. It yields the protein CASSPTGLGGELFF. The chain couples TRBV27 to TRBJ2-2; 7 bases map to TRBD1. The length of the CDR3 is 14 residues. The junction had 7 bases not matched to a gene; V was cut back by 5 bases and J by 7 bases. Germline V gene data show CDR1 as MNHEY and CDR2 as SMNVEV (reference sequence).

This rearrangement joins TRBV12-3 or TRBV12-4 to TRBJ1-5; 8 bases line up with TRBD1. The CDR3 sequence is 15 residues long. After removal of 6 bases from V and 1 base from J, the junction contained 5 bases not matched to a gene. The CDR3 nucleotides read TGTGCCAGCAGCGACGGACAGGGCAGCAATCAGCCCCAGCATTTT. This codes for CASSDGQGSNQPQHF.

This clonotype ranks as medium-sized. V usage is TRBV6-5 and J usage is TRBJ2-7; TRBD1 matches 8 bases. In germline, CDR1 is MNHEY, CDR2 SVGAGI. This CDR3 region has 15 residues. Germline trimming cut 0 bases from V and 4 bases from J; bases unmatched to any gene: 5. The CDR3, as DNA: TGTGCCAGCAGTTACTCGCCAGGGGGCAGTTACGAGCAGTACTTC. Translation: CASSYSPGGSYEQYF.

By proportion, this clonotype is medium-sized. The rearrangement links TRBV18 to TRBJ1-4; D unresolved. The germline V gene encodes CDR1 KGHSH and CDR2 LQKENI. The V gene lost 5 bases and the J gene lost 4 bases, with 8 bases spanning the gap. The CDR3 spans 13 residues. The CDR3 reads CASSREDNEKLFF. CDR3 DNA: TGTGCCAGCTCAAGGGAGGATAATGAAAAACTGTTTTTT.

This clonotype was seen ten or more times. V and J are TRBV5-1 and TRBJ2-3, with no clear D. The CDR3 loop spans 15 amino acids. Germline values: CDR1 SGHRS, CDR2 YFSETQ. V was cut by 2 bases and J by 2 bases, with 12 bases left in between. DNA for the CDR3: TGCGCCAGCAGCTTCGAACAGATTTCCACAGATACGCAGTATTTT. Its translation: CASSFEQISTDTQYF.

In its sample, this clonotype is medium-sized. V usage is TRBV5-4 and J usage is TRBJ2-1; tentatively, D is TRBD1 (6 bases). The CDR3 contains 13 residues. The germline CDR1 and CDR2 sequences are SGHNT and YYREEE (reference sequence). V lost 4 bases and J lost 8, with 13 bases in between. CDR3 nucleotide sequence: TGTGCCAGCAGCCCGACAGGTATGGATGAGCAGTTCTTC. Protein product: CASSPTGMDEQFF. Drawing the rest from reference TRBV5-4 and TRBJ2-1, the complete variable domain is ETGVTQSPTHLIKTRGQQVTLRCSSQSGHNTVSWYQQALGQGPQFIFQYYREEENGRGNFPPRFSGLQFPNYSSELNVNALELDDSALYLCASSPTGMDEQFFGPGTRLTVL.

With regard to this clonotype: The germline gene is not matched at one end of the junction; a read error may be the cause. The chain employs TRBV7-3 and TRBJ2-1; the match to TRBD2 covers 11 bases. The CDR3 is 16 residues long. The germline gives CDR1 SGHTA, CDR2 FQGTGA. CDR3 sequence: CASSLTLDSGRDEQFF. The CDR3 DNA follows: TGTGCCAGCAGCCTAACCCTGGATAGCGGGAGGGATGAGCAGTTCTTC.

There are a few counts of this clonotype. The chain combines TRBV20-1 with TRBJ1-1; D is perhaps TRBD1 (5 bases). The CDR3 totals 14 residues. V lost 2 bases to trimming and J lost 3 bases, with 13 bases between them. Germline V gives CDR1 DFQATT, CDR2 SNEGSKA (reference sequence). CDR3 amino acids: CSARSGTSHTEAFF. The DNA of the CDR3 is TGCAGTGCTAGATCCGGGACCTCACACACTGAAGCTTTCTTT.

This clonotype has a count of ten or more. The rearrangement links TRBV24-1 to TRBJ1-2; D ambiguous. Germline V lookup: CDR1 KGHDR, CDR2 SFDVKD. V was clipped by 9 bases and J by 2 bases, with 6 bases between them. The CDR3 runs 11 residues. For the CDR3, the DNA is TGTGCCACCGCGCCCAACTATGGCTACACCTTC. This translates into CATAPNYGYTF.

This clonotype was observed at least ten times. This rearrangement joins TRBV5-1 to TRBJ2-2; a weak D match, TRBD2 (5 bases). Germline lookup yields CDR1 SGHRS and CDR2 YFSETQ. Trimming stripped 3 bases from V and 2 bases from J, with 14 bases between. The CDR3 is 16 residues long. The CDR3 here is CASSSGSRTNTGELFF. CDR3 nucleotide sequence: TGCGCCAGCAGCTCCGGGTCGCGGACTAACACCGGGGAGCTGTTTTTT.

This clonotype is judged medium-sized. In DNA, the CDR3 is TGTGCCAGCAGCTGGGGTAGGGCCACCGGGGAGCTGTTTTTT. It is translated as CASSWGRATGELFF. The rearrangement links TRBV5-4 to TRBJ2-2; D call uncertain. Per the germline V gene, CDR1 is SGHNT and CDR2 is YYREEE (reference sequence). The germline V and J ends were trimmed by 3 bases and 4 bases, with 10 bases remaining between them. The length of the CDR3 is 14 residues. Complete variable domain (other parts from reference TRBV5-4 and TRBJ2-2): ETGVTQSPTHLIKTRGQQVTLRCSSQSGHNTVSWYQQALGQGPQFIFQYYREEENGRGNFPPRFSGLQFPNYSSELNVNALELDDSALYLCASSWGRATGELFFGEGSRLTVL.

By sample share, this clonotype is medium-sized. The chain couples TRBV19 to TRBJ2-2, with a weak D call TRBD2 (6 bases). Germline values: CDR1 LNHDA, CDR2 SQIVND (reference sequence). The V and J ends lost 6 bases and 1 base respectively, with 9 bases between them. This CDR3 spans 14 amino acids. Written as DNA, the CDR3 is TGTGCCAGTAGGCCAGCGGGGAACACCGGGGAGCTGTTTTTT. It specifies CASRPAGNTGELFF.

The CDR3 nucleotides are TGTGCCAGCAGCTTAGGTGGGGTCGGCACAGATACGCAGTATTTT. Protein product: CASSLGGVGTDTQYF. The rearrangement joins TRBV11-2 to TRBJ2-3; D call uncertain. The germline V and J ends were trimmed by 1 base and 1 base, with 9 bases remaining between them. The germline gives CDR1 SGHAT, CDR2 FQNNGV. The CDR3 is made up of 15 amino acids.

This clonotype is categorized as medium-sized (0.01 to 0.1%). As DNA, the CDR3 is TGTGCCAGCACCTCTTGGCCTACAGATACGCAGTATTTT. Translated: CASTSWPTDTQYF. This chain uses TRBV6-1 with TRBJ2-3; no definite D call. The germline CDR1 and CDR2 sequences are MNHNS and SASEGT. The CDR3 length is 13 residues. V was clipped by 7 bases and J by 3 bases, with 11 bases between them.